This record concerns one T cell receptor beta chain sequence. Clones were sequenced by immunoSEQ multiplex PCR, and TCRdb holds only the in-frame ones, with some missing. Of over 850,000 clones detected, about 84% appear once; the ten largest clones hold roughly 0.55%. Trimming left V 4 bases short and J 3 bases short, with 12 bases between. Germline CDR1 SGHRS, CDR2 YFSETQ. This CDR3 is 14 amino acids long. The sample comes from a study of shared clonotypes between healthy human individuals. The chain links TRBV5-1 to TRBJ2-3, with D hard to call. This receptor was identified in a man aged 18 to 30 in good health. Some clones in this sample may be carry-over from other donors' samples. The sequencing input was memory CD4+ T cells from PBMCs. Subset described: CD45RA-negative fraction. The CDR3 loop is CASSPPGSTDTQYF. The CDR3 DNA follows: TGCGCCAGCAGCCCCCCCGGCTCTACAGATACGCAGTATTTT.